These 27 T cell receptor beta chains were all obtained from the same sample, sequenced in a study of CD8 T cells in Susac syndrome. Random hexamers were used to reverse transcribe the RNA input (about 0.5 to 1 ug). TCRdb passed the immunoSEQ multiplex PCR reads through MiXCR, listing each CDR3 protein once. This repertoire shows approximately 87,000 distinct CDR3 sequences, roughly 96% found once; its top ten account for around 0.43%. The sample comprised CD8+ T cells from PBMCs. These receptors were collected from a human donor with Susac syndrome.

The chain joins TRBV7-9 to TRBJ1-2, with TRBD1 matching over 9 bases. Germline CDR1 SEHNR, CDR2 FQNEAQ (reference sequence). The junction had 9 bases not matched to a gene; V was cut back by 5 bases and J by 8 bases. CDR3 length: 14 residues. The CDR3 bases are TGTGCCAGCAGCATCACAGGGGGCGCGTTAGGCTACACCTTC. This codes for CASSITGGALGYTF.

V gene TRBV9 combines with J gene TRBJ2-5; D possibly corresponds to TRBD2 (5 bases). Germline CDR1 and CDR2: SGDLS and YYNGEE. This CDR3 has 16 residues. V was pared by 3 bases and J by 4 bases, with 19 bases between. The CDR3 DNA reads TGTGCCAGCAGCGGAGGCCTAACTAGTGTCCGAGAGACCCAGTACTTC. Translating gives CASSGGLTSVRETQYF.

CDR3 nucleotide sequence: TGTGCCAGCAGCCAAGAACCAAAAGGACGTTTAGCTTTCTTT. It codes for CASSQEPKGRLAFF. The genes are TRBV3-1 and TRBJ1-1; D not certain. V lost 0 bases and J lost 10, with 15 bases in between. Looked up from germline, CDR1 is LGHDT and CDR2 is YNNKEL (reference sequence). This CDR3 is 14 amino acids long.

This clonotype has a single count. The J gene is TRBJ2-7, the V gene TRBV5-1; D is possibly TRBD1 or TRBD2 (5 bases each). Between the trimmed V and J ends, which lost 4 bases and 6 bases, there was a span of 8 bases. This CDR3 comprises 11 residues. Germline lookup yields CDR1 SGHRS and CDR2 YFSETQ. This CDR3 reads CASSGGGEQYV. The CDR3 nucleotides are TGCGCCAGCAGCGGGGGTGGCGAGCAGTACGTC.

This clonotype was detected once. The V call is TRBV20-1, the J call TRBJ2-7; the match to TRBD2 covers 13 bases. The CDR3 spans 17 residues. With V trimmed by 6 bases and J by 7 bases, 18 bases remained unmatched. Germline assignment: CDR1 DFQATT and CDR2 SNEGSKA (reference sequence). The CDR3 DNA sequence: TGCAGTGCCGAAACCCCACGAACTAGCGGGAGGGCCGGAGAGCAGTACTTC. This gives the protein CSAETPRTSGRAGEQYF.

This clonotype was detected once. The CDR3 DNA is TGTGCCAGCCGGGGGCTACTCCCCTCTGGGGCCAACGTCCTGACTTTC. This encodes CASRGLLPSGANVLTF. The chain combines TRBV27 with TRBJ2-6, with D possibly called TRBD1 or TRBD2 (6 bases each). V was shortened by 8 bases and J by 0 bases, with 14 bases between the two germline ends. The length of the CDR3 is 16 residues. Germline V gene data show CDR1 as MNHEY and CDR2 as SMNVEV (reference sequence).

The chain joins TRBV20-1 to TRBJ2-6; D is undetermined. Germline values: CDR1 DFQATT, CDR2 SNEGSKA (reference sequence). The CDR3 is made up of 16 amino acids. Trimming stripped 0 bases from V and 3 bases from J, with 12 bases between. CDR3 DNA: TGCAGTGCTAGAGATCGCCGGATCGGTGGGGCCAACGTCCTGACTTTC. Residues: CSARDRRIGGANVLTF.

The J gene is TRBJ1-6, the V gene TRBV7-9; D is perhaps TRBD1 (6 bases). The CDR3 loop spans 13 amino acids. Germline CDR1 and CDR2: SEHNR and FQNEAQ (reference sequence). Trimming left V 6 bases short and J 9 bases short, with 12 bases between. The DNA of the CDR3 is TGTGCCAGCAGTCAGGGGCGGGGTTCACCCCTCCACTTT. It is translated as CASSQGRGSPLHF.

The V and J genes are TRBV9 and TRBJ2-1, with TRBD1 as a possible D gene (7 bases). The CDR3 extends over 13 amino acids. V was trimmed by 4 bases and J by 6 bases, leaving 11 bases between them. Per germline, CDR1 SGDLS and CDR2 YYNGEE. The CDR3 reads CASSPQGGNEQFF. CDR3 coding DNA: TGTGCCAGCAGCCCCCAGGGGGGCAATGAGCAGTTCTTC.

This clonotype was detected only once. The chain employs TRBV9 and TRBJ1-1, with D unclear. Germline values: CDR1 SGDLS, CDR2 YYNGEE. There are 13 residues in the CDR3. Trimming stripped 0 bases from V and 3 bases from J, with 6 bases between. CDR3 region: CASSVARYTEAFF. CDR3 nucleotides: TGTGCCAGCAGCGTAGCGAGGTACACTGAAGCTTTCTTT.

J is TRBJ2-7 and V is TRBV5-4, with D uncertain. The CDR3 is 13 amino acids. In germline, CDR1 is SGHNT, CDR2 YYREEE (reference sequence). Trimming cost V 4 bases and J 3 bases, with 11 bases left between them. The CDR3 region is CASSPVEGYEQYF. The CDR3 nucleotides are TGTGCCAGCAGCCCGGTCGAAGGCTACGAGCAGTACTTC.

The V and J genes are TRBV29-1 and TRBJ2-1, with TRBD1 identical over 8 bases. V gave up 7 bases and J gave up 12 bases; unmatched junction bases: 11. The CDR3 extends over 12 amino acids. Germline CDR1 and CDR2: SQVTM and ANQGSEA. CDR3 region: CSAQKGQVVQFF. CDR3 in DNA: TGCAGCGCCCAGAAGGGACAGGTTGTGCAGTTCTTC.

The chain is built from TRBV27 and TRBJ2-3; D may correspond to TRBD1 or TRBD2 (5 bases each). Germline-derived CDR1 and CDR2 are MNHEY and SMNVEV (reference sequence). This CDR3 contains 12 residues. V was shortened by 4 bases and J by 5 bases, with 7 bases between the two germline ends. CDR3 nucleotides: TGTGCCAGCAGTTGGGGACGAGATACGCAGTATTTT. Encoded protein: CASSWGRDTQYF.

The rearrangement links TRBV28 to TRBJ2-3; 10 bases align to TRBD1. The CDR3 has 17 residues. V shed 1 base, J shed 3 bases, and the junction held 7 bases outside the gene matches. The germline gives CDR1 MDHEN, CDR2 SYDVKM. The CDR3 nucleotides are TGTGCCAGCAGTTTATTGGTTGGGACAGGGGAGACAGATACGCAGTATTTT. Protein product: CASSLLVGTGETDTQYF.

Here the CDR3 reads CASSQLGFYNEQFF. CDR3 nucleotides: TGTGCCAGCAGCCAACTGGGCTTCTACAATGAGCAGTTCTTC. The rearrangement uses TRBV14 and TRBJ2-1, with D hard to call. CDR1 and CDR2 (germline): SGHDN, FVKESK. Trimming shortened V by 2 bases and J by 3 bases, and 8 bases separated the two germline ends. The CDR3 consists of 14 residues.

The chain joins TRBV11-2 to TRBJ2-1, with D possibly being TRBD2 (6 bases). With 2 bases removed from V and 8 bases from J, the gap between germline ends came to 19 bases. Looked up from germline, CDR1 is SGHAT and CDR2 is FQNNGV. There are 16 residues in the CDR3. This CDR3 is CASSLSLGVGRYEQFF. As DNA, the CDR3 is TGTGCCAGCAGCTTAAGTCTAGGAGTAGGGAGGTATGAGCAGTTCTTC.

This clonotype showed up just a few times. The rearrangement uses TRBV13 and TRBJ2-1, with D hard to call. The CDR3 length is 13 residues. The germline CDR1 and CDR2 sequences are PRHDT and FYEKMQ (reference sequence). Between the trimmed V and J ends, which lost 4 bases and 3 bases, there was a span of 7 bases. The CDR3 region is CASSSTDYNEQFF. The CDR3 bases are TGTGCCAGCAGCTCCACCGACTACAATGAGCAGTTCTTC.

The rearrangement joins TRBV7-9 to TRBJ1-1; D perhaps matches TRBD1 (5 bases). Germline CDR1 reads SEHNR; CDR2 reads FQNEAQ (reference sequence). Trimming took off 6 bases at V and 5 bases at J, with 10 bases between the two ends. This CDR3 is 12 amino acids long. CDR3 DNA: TGTGCCAGCAGTTCGGGGCGGACTGAAGCTTTCTTT. Encoded protein: CASSSGRTEAFF. Drawing the rest from reference TRBV7-9 and TRBJ1-1, the complete variable domain is DTGVSQNPRHKITKRGQNVTFRCDPISEHNRLYWYRQTLGQGPEFLTYFQNEAQLEKSRLLSDRFSAERPKGSFSTLEIQRTEQGDSAMYLCASSSGRTEAFFGQGTRLTVV.

The J gene is TRBJ2-5, the V gene TRBV27, with TRBD2 as a possible D gene (6 bases). CDR3 length: 15 amino acids. Deletions cut 6 bases from V and 3 bases from J, with 17 bases between. Germline V CDR1 and CDR2: MNHEY, SMNVEV (reference sequence). The CDR3 loop reads CASSVRGREEETQYF. In DNA form, the CDR3 reads TGTGCCAGCAGCGTTCGGGGCAGGGAGGAAGAGACCCAGTACTTC.

The gene calls are TRBV24-1 and TRBJ2-1; 10 positions match TRBD2. The CDR3 is 14 amino acids. The junction had 4 bases not matched to a gene; V was cut back by 9 bases and J by 3 bases. CDR1 and CDR2 from the germline V gene are KGHDR and SFDVKD. The CDR3 DNA sequence: TGTGCCACCTCCGGGACTAGCGTCTACAATGAGCAGTTCTTC. Translation: CATSGTSVYNEQFF.

The CDR3 sequence is CASSFRGTEAFF. Here the CDR3 DNA reads TGTGCCAGCAGTTTCCGCGGAACTGAAGCTTTCTTT. This chain connects TRBV12-3 or TRBV12-4 to TRBJ1-1, with D unclear. This CDR3 is built from 12 residues. Trimming shortened V by 3 bases and J by 5 bases, and 7 bases separated the two germline ends.

J is TRBJ2-7 and V is TRBV4-2, with D perhaps matching TRBD2 (6 bases). Trimming left V 0 bases short and J 0 bases short, with 15 bases between. The CDR3 is 17 amino acids. The germline V gene has CDR1 LGHNA and CDR2 YNFKEQ. In DNA, the CDR3 is TGTGCCAGCAGCCAAGATCGGGCGGGGAGTATCTCCTACGAGCAGTACTTC. It specifies CASSQDRAGSISYEQYF.

The chain carries TRBV20-1 and TRBJ1-2; D is uncertain. Germline assignment: CDR1 DFQATT and CDR2 SNEGSKA (reference sequence). This CDR3 contains 13 residues. The V gene lost 4 bases and the J gene lost 5 bases, with 14 bases spanning the gap. This chain's CDR3 is CSAIGRINYGYTF. CDR3 DNA: TGCAGTGCTATTGGCAGAATCAATTATGGCTACACCTTC.

This clonotype has a single count. This rearrangement joins TRBV20-1 to TRBJ1-1; D is possibly TRBD1 (6 bases). Germline CDR1 is DFQATT and CDR2 is SNEGSKA (reference sequence). Between the trimmed V and J ends, which lost 3 bases and 3 bases, there was a span of 14 bases. CDR3 length equals 14 residues. DNA for the CDR3: TGCAGTGCTAGGGGGGACATCCGGCACACTGAAGCTTTCTTT. It encodes CSARGDIRHTEAFF.

The chain uses TRBV27 and TRBJ2-1; D unclear. In germline, CDR1 is MNHEY, CDR2 SMNVEV (reference sequence). Trimming cost V 4 bases and J 8 bases, with 18 bases left between them. The CDR3 has 15 amino acids. The CDR3 DNA follows: TGTGCCAGCAGTTACTTAAAGCACAAAGGCCATGAGCAGTTCTTC. It yields the protein CASSYLKHKGHEQFF.

The J gene is TRBJ2-7, the V gene TRBV20-1; D unresolved. The V gene lost 2 bases and the J gene lost 2 bases, with 10 bases spanning the gap. Germline-derived CDR1 and CDR2 are DFQATT and SNEGSKA (reference sequence). The CDR3 loop spans 13 amino acids. The CDR3 reads CSARWVATYEQYV. The CDR3 nucleotides read TGCAGTGCTAGATGGGTCGCAACCTACGAGCAGTACGTC.

The chain links TRBV6-1 to TRBJ2-1; 11 nucleotides align to TRBD2. The CDR3 has 16 amino acids. Trimming took 0 bases from V and 3 from J; bases not matched to a gene: 1. Per germline, CDR1 MNHNS and CDR2 SASEGT. CDR3 region: CASSEATSGIYNEQFF. In DNA form, the CDR3 reads TGTGCCAGCAGTGAAGCGACTAGCGGGATCTACAATGAGCAGTTCTTC.